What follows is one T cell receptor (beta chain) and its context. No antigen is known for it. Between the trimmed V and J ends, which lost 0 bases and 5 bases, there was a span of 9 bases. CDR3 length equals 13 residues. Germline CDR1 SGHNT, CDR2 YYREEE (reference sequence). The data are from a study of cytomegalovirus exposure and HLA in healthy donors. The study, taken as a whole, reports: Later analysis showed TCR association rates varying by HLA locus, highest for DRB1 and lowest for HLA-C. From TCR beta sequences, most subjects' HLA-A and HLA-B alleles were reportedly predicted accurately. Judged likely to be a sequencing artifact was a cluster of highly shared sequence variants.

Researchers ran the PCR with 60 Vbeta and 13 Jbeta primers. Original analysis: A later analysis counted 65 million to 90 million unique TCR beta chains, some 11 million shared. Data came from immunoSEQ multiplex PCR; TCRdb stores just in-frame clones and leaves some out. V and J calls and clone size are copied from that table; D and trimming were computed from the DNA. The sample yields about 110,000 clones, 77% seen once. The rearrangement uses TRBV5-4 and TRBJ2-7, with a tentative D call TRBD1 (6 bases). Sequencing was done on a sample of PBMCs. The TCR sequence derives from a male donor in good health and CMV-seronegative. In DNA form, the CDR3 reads TGTGCCAGCAGCTTGGACAGGGACCACGAGCAGTACTTC. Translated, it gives CASSLDRDHEQYF.